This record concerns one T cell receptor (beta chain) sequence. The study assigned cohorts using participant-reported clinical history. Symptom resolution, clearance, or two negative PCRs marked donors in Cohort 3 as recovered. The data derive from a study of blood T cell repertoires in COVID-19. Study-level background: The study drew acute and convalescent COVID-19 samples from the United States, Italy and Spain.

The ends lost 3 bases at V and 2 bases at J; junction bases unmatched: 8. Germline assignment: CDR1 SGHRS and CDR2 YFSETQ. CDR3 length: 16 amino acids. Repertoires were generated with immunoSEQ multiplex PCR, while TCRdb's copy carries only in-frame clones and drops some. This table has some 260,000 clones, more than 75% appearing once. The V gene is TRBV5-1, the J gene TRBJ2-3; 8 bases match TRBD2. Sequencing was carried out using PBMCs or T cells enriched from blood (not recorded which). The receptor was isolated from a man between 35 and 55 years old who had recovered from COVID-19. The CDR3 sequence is CASSSSSGPTTDTQYF. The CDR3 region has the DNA TGCGCCAGCAGCTCGTCTAGCGGGCCCACCACAGATACGCAGTATTTT.